Listed here are 15 T cell receptor beta chains from one sample, sequenced in a study of early T cells in non-severe SARS-CoV-2 infection. Each CDR3 protein gets one entry after TCRdb re-called the 5' RACE reads with MiXCR. This table has 55,000 to 70,000 distinct CDR3 sequences, 8% to 10% appearing once. The source material was whole blood. The receptors shown here come from an adult who was a healthcare worker with PCR-confirmed SARS-CoV-2 infection or an uninfected control (not recorded which).

In this sample, this clonotype turned up many times. This chain connects TRBV20-1 to TRBJ1-6; D is unclear. Germline V gene lookup returns CDR1 DFQATT and CDR2 SNEGSKA (reference sequence). The V and J ends lost 1 base and 7 bases respectively, with 5 bases between them. This CDR3 comprises 12 residues. The CDR3 sequence: CSARVANSPLHF. CDR3 sequence (DNA): TGCAGTGCTAGAGTAGCCAATTCACCCCTCCACTTT.

This clonotype was seen at least ten times. The J gene is TRBJ2-5, the V gene TRBV5-1, with 9 bases that match TRBD2. V lost 4 bases to trimming and J lost 4 bases; unmatched junction nucleotides: 11. Germline-derived CDR1 and CDR2 are SGHRS and YFSETQ. The CDR3 has 16 residues. CDR3: CASSPGVAGAIETQYF. Written as DNA, the CDR3 is TGCGCCAGCAGCCCCGGAGTAGCGGGAGCCATAGAGACCCAGTACTTC.

This clonotype appeared many times. The J gene is TRBJ2-1, the V gene TRBV12-3 or TRBV12-4, with TRBD2 as a possible D gene (5 bases). The CDR3 runs 14 residues. Between the trimmed V and J ends, which lost 3 bases and 4 bases, there was a span of 10 bases. This CDR3 reads CASSFLERYNEQFF. DNA for the CDR3: TGTGCCAGCAGTTTCTTGGAGCGGTACAATGAGCAGTTCTTC.

The table lists this clonotype with a few counts. The chain links TRBV4-1 to TRBJ2-6; 8 nucleotides line up with TRBD1. From germline, CDR1 is MGHRA and CDR2 YSYEKL. Trimming removed 0 bases from V and 2 bases from J; junction bases left unmatched: 6. This CDR3 comprises 18 residues. The CDR3 nucleotides are TGCGCCAGCAGCCAAGATCAGGGGGCAACAGCTGGGGCCAACGTCCTGACTTTC. This translates into CASSQDQGATAGANVLTF.

This clonotype was picked up many times. V usage is TRBV6-2 or TRBV6-3 and J usage is TRBJ2-7; perhaps TRBD1 as D (6 bases). Germline-derived CDR1 and CDR2 are MNHEY and SVGEGT. CDR3 size: 14 residues. The V end was cut by 5 bases, the J end by 3 bases, with 14 bases between. CDR3 protein: CASSGPDRFYEQYF. As DNA, the CDR3 is TGTGCCAGCAGTGGACCGGACAGATTCTACGAGCAGTACTTC.

In its sample, this clonotype was seen many times. The V and J genes are TRBV30 and TRBJ2-3; 10 bases are a match to TRBD2. Trimming took 3 bases from V and 4 from J; bases not matched to a gene: 7. Germline V lookup: CDR1 GTSNPN, CDR2 SVGIG (reference sequence). CDR3 size: 15 residues. The CDR3 region has the DNA TGTGCCTGGAGCCCTAGCGGGAGTTATGCAGATACGCAGTATTTT. It encodes CAWSPSGSYADTQYF.

In its sample, this clonotype was seen a few times. This chain connects TRBV9 to TRBJ2-1; the D gene is possibly TRBD2 (6 bases). The CDR3 runs to 18 residues. Trimming stripped 3 bases from V and 0 bases from J, with 19 bases between. Germline loops: CDR1 SGDLS, CDR2 YYNGEE. Here the CDR3 reads CASSETARLDGSYNEQFF. CDR3 coding DNA: TGTGCCAGCAGCGAGACGGCCCGACTAGACGGCTCCTACAATGAGCAGTTCTTC.

In this sample, this clonotype turned up a few times. This sequence joins TRBV9 and TRBJ2-4, with TRBD2 identical over 9 bases. Germline V gene data show CDR1 as SGDLS and CDR2 as YYNGEE. The CDR3 extends over 16 amino acids. V gave up 4 bases and J gave up 0 bases; unmatched junction bases: 5. The CDR3 DNA reads TGTGCCAGCAGCCCTGGACTAGCGTTAGCCAAAAACATTCAGTACTTC. It translates to CASSPGLALAKNIQYF.

This clonotype has a count of ten or more. V usage is TRBV6-6 and J usage is TRBJ1-5, with 8 bases that match TRBD1. This CDR3 comprises 17 residues. V was clipped by 0 bases and J by 7 bases; unmatched bases: 11. The germline gives CDR1 MNHNY, CDR2 SVGAGI (reference sequence). CDR3 sequence (DNA): TGTGCCAGCAGTTACTCGACGGGCAGGGCAGGGGGCCAGCCCCAGCATTTT. This encodes CASSYSTGRAGGQPQHF.

The genes are TRBV3-1 and TRBJ2-5; D unclear. Looked up from germline, CDR1 is LGHDT and CDR2 is YNNKEL (reference sequence). This CDR3 has 12 residues. V shed 1 base and J shed 7 bases, with 7 bases lying between them. CDR3 DNA: TGTGCCAGCAGCCAAGCCCTCGGGACCCAGTACTTC. This codes for CASSQALGTQYF.

This chain's CDR3 is CAISGVAGGEQYF. CDR3 sequence (DNA): TGTGCCATCAGTGGCGTAGCGGGAGGCGAGCAGTACTTC. The chain has TRBV10-3 and TRBJ2-7, with TRBD2 matching over 10 bases. Trimming cost V 4 bases and J 6 bases; bases outside gene matches: 3. This CDR3 is built from 13 residues. CDR1 and CDR2 from the germline V gene are ENHRY and SYGVKD.

At least ten counts were recorded for this clonotype. This chain joins TRBV5-1 and TRBJ1-3; D is possibly TRBD1 (6 bases). CDR1 and CDR2 from the germline V gene are SGHRS and YFSETQ. V was shortened by 4 bases and J by 0 bases, with 17 bases between the two germline ends. CDR3 size: 17 residues. The DNA for the CDR3 is TGCGCCAGCAGCCCTACCGGGACACGGAGCTCTGGAAACACCATATATTTT. It translates to CASSPTGTRSSGNTIYF.

This clonotype was found many times. V gene TRBV6-1 combines with J gene TRBJ2-2; D might be TRBD1 (6 bases). The CDR3 runs 13 residues. Germline V gives CDR1 MNHNS, CDR2 SASEGT. The V end was cut by 8 bases, the J end by 4 bases, with 11 bases between. CDR3 region: CASRTGFTGELFF. The CDR3 coding sequence is TGTGCCAGCCGCACAGGGTTCACCGGGGAGCTGTTTTTT.

The chain recombines TRBV18 with TRBJ2-3; D may be TRBD2 (6 bases). The CDR3 contains 14 residues. Trimming cost V 2 bases and J 4 bases, with 10 bases left between them. Germline V gives CDR1 KGHSH, CDR2 LQKENI. CDR3 in DNA: TGTGCCAGCTCACCAGCTAGCGACCCAGATACGCAGTATTTT. Translating it yields CASSPASDPDTQYF.

The chain couples TRBV5-5 to TRBJ2-7; D is ambiguous. CDR3 length: 10 residues. Germline values: CDR1 SGHKS, CDR2 YYEKEE (reference sequence). Trimming cost V 7 bases and J 3 bases, with 5 bases left between them. CDR3 bases: TGTGCCAGCGGGGTCTACGAGCAGTACTTC. Translating it yields CASGVYEQYF.